Presented here are 2 T cell receptor beta chains from one specimen sequenced in a study of siplizumab effects on memory and regulatory T cells (dated by TCRdb to the late 2010s). The library was prepared using the immunoSEQ multiplex PCR assay. Here the immuneACCESS table is served through TCRdb, limited to in-frame sequences with V and J called. Missing clones are a known gap in these copies; in checked studies unresolved V genes cover under half, and the rest lacks a known reason. This sample is represented by some 100,000 clones; about nine tenths of them were singletons. The top ten clones comprise roughly 0.15% of the sample. The sample was CD4+ T cells sorted from blood. The receptors derive from a human donor in good health.

The chain combines TRBV28 with TRBJ2-3, with 7 bases matching TRBD2. Germline lookup yields CDR1 MDHEN and CDR2 SYDVKM. V lost 6 bases and J lost 2; bases outside the gene matches: 5. This CDR3 is 14 amino acids long. The CDR3 sequence: CASRQSGDTDTQYF. The DNA for the CDR3 is TGTGCCAGCAGGCAAAGCGGGGACACAGATACGCAGTATTTT.

The chain carries TRBV11-3 and TRBJ2-5, with 7 bases identical to TRBD1. Trimming cost V 5 bases and J 5 bases; bases outside gene matches: 11. CDR1 is SGHNT, CDR2 YENEEA, per germline. This CDR3 comprises 15 residues. The CDR3 spells CASSPRQGGEETQYF. The CDR3 region has the DNA TGTGCCAGCAGCCCCAGACAGGGTGGAGAGGAGACCCAGTACTTC.